What follows describes a single T cell receptor beta chain. This receptor's antigen is unknown. No quality values exist for individual bases; no much larger clone is one base distant. This specimen belongs to a study of blood T cell repertoires in COVID-19 (TCRdb year 2020). The study in broad terms: Samples from collaborators originated in the United States, Italy and Spain and spanned both the acute and convalescent phases of COVID-19. The dataset comprised deeply sampled blood TCRbeta repertoires from subjects exposed to, actively infected with, or recovered from COVID-19. The repertoires were released in a freely available public database meant as a resource for research on the immune response to SARS-CoV-2. HLA class I and class II types, where available, came from metadata supplied by the sample provider rather than from assay-based typing. Nearly every sample came with metadata listing a de-identified subject ID, COVID-19 status, age in years and sex. Samples were obtained from the ongoing ImmuneRACE study (first 160 participants) and from 1,254 subjects provided by 6 global collaborators. The prospective study material was composed of cDNA or gDNA derived from T cells, B-cell-depleted T cells, or PBMCs. Overall results and qualifications from the work: The quantity of clinical and demographic metadata differed by source and by participant and was supplied without curation.

TCRbeta CDR3 regions were amplified from genomic DNA using the immunoSEQ Assay, a bias-controlled multiplex PCR. For the original study's pipeline: Within the assay, amplification of reference gene primers was used to estimate how many nucleated cells each sample contained. To quantify the absolute abundance of each unique TCRbeta CDR3 rearrangement, sequence reads were collapsed and filtered. Productive Simpson clonality was computed per sample as the square root of Simpson's diversity index over productive rearrangements. TCRdb provides this immuneACCESS table in a form limited to in-frame rearrangements. Some clones are lacking; in checked studies, under half of them reflect an unresolved V gene, and why the rest are absent is not known. V and J calls and clone size are copied from that table; D and trimming were computed from the DNA. In this sample the table shows some 46,000 clones, 80% to 90% of which occur a single time. 8% of the sample comes from the top ten.

Whole blood was collected in K2EDTA tubes by collaborating institutions according to the institutions' own protocols. For TCRbeta analysis, collaborators shipped samples in one of three forms: frozen whole blood, isolated PBMCs, or DNA extracted from either of those sample types. Including the terminal cysteine and phenylalanine, the CDR3 comprises 13 residues. Left in the record is the CDR3 DNA by itself, 39 bases read in frame from the first base. Trimming removed 8 bases from V and 4 bases from J, leaving 14 bases between the germline ends. From a lookup of the germline V gene, CDR1 and CDR2 are MRHNA and SNTAGT.

The chain is made from TRBV6-4 and TRBJ1-1; matching of 5 bases hints at TRBD1 as the D gene. The sample comprised peripheral blood. The TCR comes from a man aged 45-65 years with acute or convalescent COVID-19. The CDR3 region has the sequence CASRGGIGTEAFF. The DNA sequence follows: TGTGCCAGCCGGGGGGGGATTGGCACTGAAGCTTTCTTT.